Below are 31 T cell receptor beta chains sequenced from a single sample in a study of Graves' ophthalmopathy and Graves' hyperthyroidism. RNA transcripts yielded amplified TCR beta CDR3 regions. First-round RT-PCR with HTBI primers preceded a second-round multiplex PCR. In TCRdb, the multiplex PCR reads were re-called with MiXCR into one record per CDR3 protein. The table has about 480,000 distinct CDR3 sequences, roughly 14% seen once; the top ten hold over 8%. What was sequenced was blood. The source is a woman in her twenties or thirties with Graves' ophthalmopathy.

In this sample, this clonotype turned up many times. The rearrangement uses TRBV27 and TRBJ1-1; 9 bases map to TRBD1. The V gene's germline CDR1 is MNHEY and CDR2 SMNVEV (reference sequence). Trimming at V came to 7 bases and at J to 3 bases, leaving 6 bases not matched to a gene. The CDR3 extends over 14 amino acids. CDR3 in DNA: TGTGCCAGCACCGAGACAGGGGGGGACACTGAAGCTTTCTTT. Translation: CASTETGGDTEAFF.

This clonotype was picked up many times. The chain employs TRBV12-3 or TRBV12-4 and TRBJ1-1; D is unclear. V lost 3 bases, J lost 1 base, and 9 bases lay in between. This CDR3 contains 14 residues. The CDR3, as DNA: TGTGCCAGCAGTTTCAACCGGGGGAACACTGAAGCTTTCTTT. This codes for CASSFNRGNTEAFF.

V usage is TRBV6-4 and J usage is TRBJ2-2; 7 nucleotides line up with TRBD1. Trimming took 2 bases from V and 1 from J; bases not matched to a gene: 10. CDR3 length equals 18 residues. Germline V lookup: CDR1 MRHNA, CDR2 SNTAGT. The DNA of the CDR3 is TGTGCCAGCAGTGACAGGGAAAGACAGGGTAGGAACACCGGGGAGCTGTTTTTT. It translates to CASSDRERQGRNTGELFF.

This clonotype was detected many times. CDR3 coding DNA: TGTGCCAGCAGCGTTACAGGGTATGAAGCTTTCTTT. This codes for CASSVTGYEAFF. V and J are TRBV7-8 and TRBJ1-1; possible D gene TRBD1, 6 bases. The germline V gene encodes CDR1 SGHVS and CDR2 FQNEAQ. V lost 5 bases to trimming and J lost 7 bases, with 11 bases between them. The CDR3 has 12 residues.

The chain employs TRBV12-3 or TRBV12-4 and TRBJ2-7, with TRBD2 matching 10 bases. The CDR3 loop spans 15 amino acids. V was pared by 3 bases and J by 4 bases, with 6 bases of the junction left unmatched. The CDR3 nucleotides are TGTGCCAGCAGTTTCATGGGACTAGCGTCTTACGAGCAGTACTTC. Translation: CASSFMGLASYEQYF.

This clonotype was detected many times. The V and J genes are TRBV24-1 and TRBJ2-3; a possible D gene is TRBD2 (5 bases). Per germline, CDR1 KGHDR and CDR2 SFDVKD. V gave up 3 bases and J gave up 2 bases, with 8 bases separating them. CDR3 length: 14 residues. CDR3 region: CATSDEDFTDTQYF. The CDR3 bases are TGTGCCACCAGTGATGAGGACTTCACAGATACGCAGTATTTT.

The chain combines TRBV6-5 with TRBJ2-7, with 7 bases aligning to TRBD1. The CDR3 consists of 13 residues. Germline values: CDR1 MNHEY, CDR2 SVGAGI. The J segment lost 10 bases and the V segment lost 4 bases, leaving 10 bases of the junction unmatched. CDR3 sequence: CASSSGQPRFQYF. In DNA form, the CDR3 reads TGTGCCAGCAGTTCGGGACAGCCGCGGTTCCAGTACTTC.

This clonotype was counted ten times or more. The rearrangement links TRBV6-1 to TRBJ2-7; no reliable D call. CDR3 size: 14 residues. CDR1 is MNHNS and CDR2 is SASEGT in the germline V gene. V lost 2 bases and J lost 6, with 14 bases in between. The CDR3 nucleotides are TGTGCCAGCAGTGAACTGAGAGGCCTCGGCGAGCAGTACTTC. Amino acid sequence: CASSELRGLGEQYF.

This clonotype occurred many times. The chain couples TRBV7-2 to TRBJ1-1, with a tentative D call TRBD1 (6 bases). Germline CDR1 SGHTA, CDR2 FQGNSA. The CDR3 consists of 13 residues. Trimming left V 4 bases short and J 1 base short, with 7 bases between. CDR3 amino acids: CASSWTANTEAFF. CDR3 DNA sequence: TGTGCCAGCAGCTGGACAGCGAACACTGAAGCTTTCTTT.

In its sample, this clonotype was seen many times. The chain carries TRBV25-1 and TRBJ1-1, with D maybe TRBD1 (6 bases). From germline, CDR1 is MGHDK and CDR2 SYGVNS. V shed 4 bases and J shed 1 base, with 10 bases lying between them. The CDR3 runs to 14 residues. This CDR3 reads CASSVNRANTEAFF. In nucleotides, the CDR3 is TGTGCCAGCAGTGTGAACAGGGCGAACACTGAAGCTTTCTTT.

In this sample, this clonotype turned up many times. The V and J genes are TRBV29-1 and TRBJ2-7, with D hard to call. With 7 bases removed from V and 4 bases from J, the gap between germline ends came to 14 bases. CDR3 length: 12 amino acids. CDR1 is SQVTM, CDR2 ANQGSEA, per germline. The CDR3 bases are TGCAGCGGTGGGTACCAGGAATACGAGCAGTACTTC. Amino acid sequence: CSGGYQEYEQYF.

The V and J genes are TRBV7-8 and TRBJ2-5; D ambiguous. Per germline, CDR1 SGHVS and CDR2 FQNEAQ. With 2 bases removed from V and 7 bases from J, the gap between germline ends came to 5 bases. This CDR3 is 11 amino acids long. CDR3 residues: CASSLKRTQYF. The DNA for the CDR3 is TGTGCCAGCAGCTTAAAAAGGACCCAGTACTTC. The full variable domain, completed using reference TRBV7-8 and TRBJ2-5, is GAGVSQSPRYKVAKRGQDVALRCDPISGHVSLFWYQQALGQGPEFLTYFQNEAQLDKSGLPSDRFFAERPEGSVSTLKIQRTQQEDSAVYLCASSLKRTQYFGPGTRLLVL.

The table lists this clonotype with many counts. This rearrangement joins TRBV6-5 to TRBJ2-7; possibly TRBD1 or TRBD2 for D (5 bases each). The CDR3 extends over 14 amino acids. V shed 0 bases and J shed 5 bases, with 11 bases lying between them. Germline values: CDR1 MNHEY, CDR2 SVGAGI. The CDR3 loop is CASSYSRGRNEQYF. The CDR3 DNA reads as TGTGCCAGCAGTTACTCGAGGGGTAGAAACGAGCAGTACTTC.

This clonotype was seen ten or more times. The chain uses TRBV20-1 and TRBJ2-4; D gene ambiguous. CDR3 length: 14 amino acids. Trimming cost V 2 bases and J 0 bases, with 8 bases left between them. The germline CDR1 and CDR2 sequences are DFQATT and SNEGSKA (reference sequence). The CDR3 loop is CSARPDLAKNIQYF. CDR3 nucleotide sequence: TGCAGTGCTAGACCGGATCTAGCCAAAAACATTCAGTACTTC.

The gene calls are TRBV4-2 and TRBJ2-7, with D uncertain. The CDR3 loop spans 14 amino acids. CDR1 is LGHNA and CDR2 is YNFKEQ in the germline V gene. Trimming stripped 3 bases from V and 3 bases from J, with 12 bases between. The CDR3 DNA reads TGTGCCAGCAGCCACGTTGCCCGAGACTACGAGCAGTACTTC. Its protein is CASSHVARDYEQYF.

This clonotype was picked up many times. This rearrangement joins TRBV28 to TRBJ2-2, with D possibly matching TRBD2 (5 bases). The CDR3 extends over 14 amino acids. Germline CDR1 reads MDHEN; CDR2 reads SYDVKM. The ends were cut back, 7 bases at V and 3 bases at J, with 12 bases in the middle. The DNA of the CDR3 is TGTGCCAGCAAGACCGGGCGGGACACCGGGGAGCTGTTTTTT. Encoded protein: CASKTGRDTGELFF.

This clonotype was recorded at least ten times. The chain uses TRBV19 and TRBJ1-2, with 7 bases matching TRBD1. This CDR3 spans 15 amino acids. Germline V gene data show CDR1 as LNHDA and CDR2 as SQIVND (reference sequence). The junction had 10 bases not matched to a gene; V was cut back by 3 bases and J by 6 bases. The CDR3 spells CASSISGTERHGYTF. CDR3 bases: TGTGCCAGTAGTATTTCCGGGACAGAGAGGCATGGCTACACCTTC.

This clonotype was counted a few times. The chain has TRBV18 and TRBJ1-2; tentatively, D is TRBD1 (6 bases). The V gene lost 2 bases and the J gene lost 7 bases, with 11 bases spanning the gap. The CDR3 sequence is 13 residues long. From germline, CDR1 is KGHSH and CDR2 LQKENI. DNA of the CDR3: TGTGCCAGCTCACCAGAGTCAGGGGCTGGCTACACCTTC. Its translation: CASSPESGAGYTF. Using reference TRBV18 and TRBJ1-2 for the parts outside the CDR3, the full variable domain is NAGVMQNPRHLVRRRGQEARLRCSPMKGHSHVYWYRQLPEEGLKFMVYLQKENIIDESGMPKERFSAEFPKEGPSILRIQQVVRGDSAAYFCASSPESGAGYTFGSGTRLTVV.

There are a few counts of this clonotype. One end of the junction is discordant with germline, which a read error may explain. The V gene is TRBV5-1, the J gene TRBJ2-5, with D hard to call. The CDR3 spans 14 residues. Germline lookup yields CDR1 SGHRS and CDR2 YFSETQ. This chain's CDR3 is CASSSPLSQETRYF. The CDR3 nucleotides read TGCGCCAGCAGCTCGCCTCTTAGCCAAGAGACCCGGTACTTC. The full variable domain, with the rest looked up from reference TRBV5-1 and TRBJ2-5, is KAGVTQTPRYLIKTRGQQVTLSCSPISGHRSVSWYQQTPGQGLQFLFEYFSETQRNKGNFPGRFSGRQFSNSRSEMNVSTLELGDSALYLCASSSPLSQETRYFGPGTRLLVL.

This clonotype showed up many times. The chain carries TRBV10-1 and TRBJ1-2; D gene unclear. The V gene lost 2 bases and the J gene lost 0 bases, with 4 bases spanning the gap. The CDR3 is 13 amino acids. Looked up from germline, CDR1 is WNHNN and CDR2 is SYGVQD (reference sequence). CDR3 sequence reads: CASSENANYGYTF. CDR3 sequence (DNA): TGCGCCAGCAGTGAGAACGCTAACTATGGCTACACCTTC.

This clonotype was detected many times. The chain is built from TRBV12-3 or TRBV12-4 and TRBJ1-5; no clear D gene. Deletions cut 6 bases from V and 0 bases from J, with 15 bases between. The CDR3 covers 16 residues. CDR3 DNA: TGTGCCAGCAGGAGTGGACGGTGGATTAGCAATCAGCCCCAGCATTTT. Translating it yields CASRSGRWISNQPQHF.

This clonotype was seen many times. This chain uses TRBV11-3 with TRBJ2-7; D possibly uses TRBD1 or TRBD2 (5 bases each). The V gene's germline CDR1 is SGHNT and CDR2 YENEEA. The CDR3 is 13 amino acids. Trimming removed 7 bases at V and 0 bases at J, with 10 bases between. The CDR3 sequence: CASTGTGSYEQYF. CDR3 bases: TGTGCCAGCACCGGGACGGGCTCCTACGAGCAGTACTTC. The complete variable domain, with remaining parts taken from reference TRBV11-3 and TRBJ2-7, reads EAGVVQSPRYKIIEKKQPVAFWCNPISGHNTLYWYLQNLGQGPELLIRYENEEAVDDSQLPKDRFSAERLKGVDSTLKIQPAELGDSAVYLCASTGTGSYEQYFGPGTRLTVT.

About this clonotype itself: With a much larger clone just one base away, this may be a read error. This sequence joins TRBV7-2 and TRBJ1-5, with D unclear. Germline V gene lookup returns CDR1 SGHTA and CDR2 FQGNSA. The CDR3 covers 11 residues. CDR3 loop: CAGSTPGPQHF. The CDR3 DNA sequence: TGTGCCGGCAGCACCCCAGGTCCCCAGCATTTT.

This clonotype has ten or more counts. The chain carries TRBV29-1 and TRBJ1-1; 10 bases agree with TRBD1. The CDR3 extends over 13 amino acids. The J segment lost 4 bases and the V segment lost 7 bases, leaving 6 bases of the junction unmatched. Germline assignment: CDR1 SQVTM and CDR2 ANQGSEA. CDR3 bases: TGCAGCGCCCGGACAGGGGGGGTCACTGAAGCTTTCTTT. This gives the protein CSARTGGVTEAFF.

The V gene is TRBV7-8, the J gene TRBJ2-5; perhaps D is TRBD1 or TRBD2 (6 bases each). The CDR3 covers 14 residues. CDR1 SGHVS and CDR2 FQNEAQ come from the germline V gene. The V gene lost 5 bases and the J gene lost 5 bases, with 15 bases spanning the gap. CDR3 residues: CASSPQGGGETQYF. The CDR3 DNA sequence: TGTGCCAGCAGCCCACAGGGAGGTGGTGAGACCCAGTACTTC.

This chain joins TRBV7-9 and TRBJ1-1; TRBD1 is a possible D gene (5 bases). V lost 5 bases and J lost 6, with 13 bases in between. This CDR3 is 13 amino acids long. Germline V lookup: CDR1 SEHNR, CDR2 FQNEAQ (reference sequence). The CDR3 region is CASSRAGGAEAFF. DNA of the CDR3: TGTGCCAGCAGCCGCGCTGGGGGGGCTGAAGCTTTCTTT.

In regard to this clonotype: The junction and the germline gene differ at one end; a read error may be behind it. The chain combines TRBV30 with TRBJ1-1; D unresolved. The germline CDR1 and CDR2 sequences are GTSNPN and SVGIG (reference sequence). CDR3 size: 13 residues. The CDR3 DNA is TGTGCCTGGAAGACGACTATGAACACTGATGCTTTCTTT. It is translated as CAWKTTMNTDAFF.

This clonotype was observed at least ten times. The chain has TRBV2 and TRBJ2-2; no firm D call. Germline values: CDR1 SNHLY, CDR2 FYNNEI. V lost 7 bases, J lost 1 base, and 4 bases lay in between. This CDR3 is built from 12 residues. CDR3 DNA: TGTGCCAGCACGGAGAACACCGGGGAGCTGTTTTTT. Translating gives CASTENTGELFF.

In this sample, this clonotype turned up many times. The CDR3 reads CASGGFGQGINEQYF. The CDR3 coding sequence is TGTGCCAGCGGGGGTTTTGGGCAGGGGATCAACGAGCAGTACTTC. The rearrangement links TRBV25-1 to TRBJ2-7; maybe TRBD1 (6 bases). V lost 8 bases to trimming and J lost 5 bases, with 22 bases between them. This CDR3 region has 15 residues. The germline CDR1 and CDR2 sequences are MGHDK and SYGVNS.

This clonotype has ten or more counts. V usage is TRBV20-1 and J usage is TRBJ1-5; D is unresolved. The V gene lost 3 bases and the J gene lost 3 bases, with 9 bases spanning the gap. This CDR3 comprises 13 residues. The germline gives CDR1 DFQATT, CDR2 SNEGSKA (reference sequence). CDR3: CSASSRNNQPQHF. CDR3 sequence (DNA): TGCAGTGCTAGTTCCAGAAACAATCAGCCCCAGCATTTT.

This clonotype showed up many times. The V and J genes are TRBV12-3 or TRBV12-4 and TRBJ1-5; D not resolved. This CDR3 is built from 13 residues. Between the trimmed V and J ends, which lost 5 bases and 10 bases, there was a span of 15 bases. CDR3 loop: CASSRAAESPQHF. The CDR3 region has the DNA TGTGCCAGCAGTCGGGCCGCGGAGTCCCCCCAGCATTTT.